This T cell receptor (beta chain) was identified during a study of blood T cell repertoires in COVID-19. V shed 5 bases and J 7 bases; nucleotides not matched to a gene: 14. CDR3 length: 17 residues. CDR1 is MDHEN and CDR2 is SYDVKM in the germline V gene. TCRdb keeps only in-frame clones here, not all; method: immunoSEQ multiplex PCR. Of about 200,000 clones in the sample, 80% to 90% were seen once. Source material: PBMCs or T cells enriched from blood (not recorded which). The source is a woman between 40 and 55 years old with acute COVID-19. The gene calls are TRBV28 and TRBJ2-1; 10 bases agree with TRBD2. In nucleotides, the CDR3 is TGTGCCAGCAGTGCTTTCGGGTTCGGGACTAGCGTTAATGAGCAGTTCTTC. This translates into CASSAFGFGTSVNEQFF.